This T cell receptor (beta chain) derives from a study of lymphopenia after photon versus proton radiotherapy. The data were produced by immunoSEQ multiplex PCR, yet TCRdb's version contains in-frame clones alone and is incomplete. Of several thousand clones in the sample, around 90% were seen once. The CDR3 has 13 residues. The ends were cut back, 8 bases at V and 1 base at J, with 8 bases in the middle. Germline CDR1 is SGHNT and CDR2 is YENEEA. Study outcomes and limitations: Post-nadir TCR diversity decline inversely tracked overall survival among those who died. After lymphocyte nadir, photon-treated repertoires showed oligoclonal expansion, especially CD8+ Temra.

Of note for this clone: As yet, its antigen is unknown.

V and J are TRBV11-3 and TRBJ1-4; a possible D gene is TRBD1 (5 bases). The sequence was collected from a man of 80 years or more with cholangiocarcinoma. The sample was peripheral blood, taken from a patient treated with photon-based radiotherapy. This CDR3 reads CASWGVTNEKLFF. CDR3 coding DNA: TGTGCCAGCTGGGGGGTAACTAATGAAAAACTGTTTTTT.